This TCR beta chain was observed in a study of breast tumors, draining lymph nodes, adjacent tissues. V shed 10 bases and J 6 bases; nucleotides not matched to a gene: 17. This CDR3 is built from 16 residues. The V gene's germline CDR1 is LNHDA and CDR2 SQIVND (reference sequence). From the multiplex PCR reads, TCRdb called clonotypes with MiXCR, one entry per CDR3 protein. The sample comprises some 120,000 distinct CDR3 sequences, just under 20% of which are singletons, and 3.5% to 4.5% rests with the top ten. Samples came from axillary lymph nodes draining the breast cancer. About this clonotype itself: This may be a read error: a much more frequent sequence differs by one nucleotide.

Sequences were obtained from axillary lymph node tissue. The receptor's source is a female donor with breast cancer. Some clones in this sample may be carry-over from other donors' samples. The V and J genes are TRBV19 and TRBJ2-7; 11 bases map to TRBD1. The CDR3 reads CATRDRGKRGAAEQYF. CDR3 nucleotide sequence: TGTGCCACCCGGGACAGGGGGAAGCGGGGGGCTGCCGAGCAGTACTTC.